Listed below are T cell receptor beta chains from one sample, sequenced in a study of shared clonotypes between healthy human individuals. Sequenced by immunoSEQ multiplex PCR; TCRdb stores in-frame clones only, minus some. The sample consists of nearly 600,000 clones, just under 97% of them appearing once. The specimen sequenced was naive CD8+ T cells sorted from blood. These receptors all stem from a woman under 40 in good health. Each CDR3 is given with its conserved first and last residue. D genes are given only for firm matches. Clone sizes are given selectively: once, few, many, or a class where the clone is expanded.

TGTGCCAGCAGGTTGGAGAACACCGGGGAGCTGTTTTTT CASRLENTGELFF TRBV7-9 13 TRBJ2-2 - -
TGTGCCTGGAGTGGCGGGAACACCGGGGAGCTGTTTTTT CAWSGGNTGELFF TRBV30 13 TRBJ2-2 - -
TGCAGCGTTGATGGGGGGCCGGGTGCGGGAGTAGGCTATGAGCAGTTCTTC CSVDGGPGAGVGYEQFF TRBV29-1 17 TRBJ2-1 - -
TGCGCCAGCACAATGGATATGGTAACAGGCCTTGTCTACGAGCAGTACTTC CASTMDMVTGLVYEQYF TRBV5-1 17 TRBJ2-7 once -
TGTGCCAGCAGCCCCGCCTCAGCCGACGAGCAGTACTTC CASSPASADEQYF TRBV7-9 13 TRBJ2-7 - -
TGCACCAGCAGCCAAGATGCCCAGCGGGATTACAATGAGCAGTTCTTC CTSSQDAQRDYNEQFF TRBV1 16 TRBJ2-1 - -
TGTGCCAGCAGTTACGGGACAGGCGGCACAGATACGCAGTATTTT CASSYGTGGTDTQYF TRBV6-5 15 TRBJ2-3 - TRBD1
TGTGCCAGCAGTGAAATGGGGGAGTTAGATACGCAGTATTTT CASSEMGELDTQYF TRBV2 14 TRBJ2-3 - -
TGTGCCAGGCAGGCCGGGGCAGGCAACACTGAAGCTTTCTTT CARQAGAGNTEAFF TRBV6-7 14 TRBJ1-1 - -
TGTGCCAGCTCACCGCTAGCGGGGTCCTACGAGCAGTACTTC CASSPLAGSYEQYF TRBV18 14 TRBJ2-7 - TRBD2
TGTGCCAGCAGCCCGACAGACCATCAGCCCCAGCATTTT CASSPTDHQPQHF TRBV28 13 TRBJ1-5 - -
TGTGCCAGCAGCTTACGGGGGTCCGAGCAGTACTTC CASSLRGSEQYF TRBV7-6 12 TRBJ2-7 once -
TGTGCCAGCAGCTTGGAGGGGACGGGAGTGGCCGGGGAGCTGTTTTTT CASSLEGTGVAGELFF TRBV5-4 16 TRBJ2-2 - -
TGCGCCAGCAGCCAAGGTAGTAGCGGGGATGGCTACACCTTC CASSQGSSGDGYTF TRBV4-1 14 TRBJ1-2 once -
TGTGCCAGCAGCTTCTCGACAGGGGGCACCGGGGAGCTGTTTTTT CASSFSTGGTGELFF TRBV7-8 15 TRBJ2-2 - TRBD1
TGCGCCAGCAGCTGGACTAGCGGGATTTCGTACGAGCAGTACTTC CASSWTSGISYEQYF TRBV5-1 15 TRBJ2-7 - TRBD2
TGCGCCAGCAGCCAAGCAGTACAGGGGCTTGGGGAGACCCAGTACTTC CASSQAVQGLGETQYF TRBV4-1 16 TRBJ2-5 once TRBD1
TGTGCCAGCAGCACCGGGACTAGCGGTAGAGATCTGTTCTTC CASSTGTSGRDLFF TRBV7-9 14 TRBJ2-1 - TRBD2
TGTGCCAGCAGCTTGGGCGGGGGCCTCGCGAGCTCCTACAATGAGCAGTTCTTC CASSLGGGLASSYNEQFF TRBV5-6 18 TRBJ2-1 - -
TGTGCCAGTAGTAGTTACCGGGACTCAGGGGAGCAGTACTTC CASSSYRDSGEQYF TRBV19 14 TRBJ2-7 - -
TGTGCCAGCAGCTCAAATATAGTACGCGAGCAGTACTTC CASSSNIVREQYF TRBV13 13 TRBJ2-7 - -
TGTGCCAGCAGCAAACTTCTTAGCACTAGCGGGAAGAATACGCAGTATTTT CASSKLLSTSGKNTQYF TRBV21-1 17 TRBJ2-3 - -
TGTGCCAGCAGCCGGATAGGGTCGTCCGGGGAGCTGTTTTTT CASSRIGSSGELFF TRBV14 14 TRBJ2-2 - -
TGTGCCAGCAGTTTCGGACTATACCTTGAGCAGTTCTTC CASSFGLYLEQFF TRBV27 13 TRBJ2-1 - -
TGTGCCAGCAGTTTAAGGTCGCGGACTAGCGGGGACAATGAGCAGTTCTTC CASSLRSRTSGDNEQFF TRBV27 17 TRBJ2-1 - TRBD2
TGTGCCAGCAGCTTGACAGGGGTCGGGGAGACCCAGTACTTC CASSLTGVGETQYF TRBV7-9 14 TRBJ2-5 - TRBD1
TGTGCCAGCAGTTTAGGACTAGCGGGAGGCTACGAGCAGTACTTC CASSLGLAGGYEQYF TRBV27 15 TRBJ2-7 - TRBD2
TGTGCCAGCAGCCAAGAAACCGATGAGCAGTTCTTC CASSQETDEQFF TRBV14 12 TRBJ2-1 - -
TGCGCCAGCAGCTTGGGTAGCGGGAGACGGGCCGGGGAGCTGTTTTTT CASSLGSGRRAGELFF TRBV5-1 16 TRBJ2-2 - TRBD2
TGTGCCAGCAGCTTGTTTGGGGGAGGCTACACCTTC CASSLFGGGYTF TRBV5-4 12 TRBJ1-2 - -
TGTGCCAGCAGCACAACCGAGCGTAGCGGGAGGGAGAACACCGGGGAGCTGTTTTTT CASSTTERSGRENTGELFF TRBV7-7 19 TRBJ2-2 - TRBD2
TGTGCCAGCAGTTTAGTACAGGGAGCCAACTATGGCTACACCTTC CASSLVQGANYGYTF TRBV28 15 TRBJ1-2 once -
TGTGCCAGCAGCTTAGCTCATGCATCGGAGACCCAGTACTTC CASSLAHASETQYF TRBV7-8 14 TRBJ2-5 once -
TGTGCCAGCAGCTTATCAGGGGCCGGCTACACCTTC CASSLSGAGYTF TRBV7-9 12 TRBJ1-2 - -
TGTGCCAGCAGCTTTCCCCCGGGAGAACTAACCGGGGAGCTGTTTTTT CASSFPPGELTGELFF TRBV7-9 16 TRBJ2-2 - -
TGTGCCAGCAGTTTATTCTGGGGGGGACTAACTTACAATGAGCAGTTCTTC CASSLFWGGLTYNEQFF TRBV27 17 TRBJ2-1 - TRBD2
TGTGCCAGCAGCCCACTAGCGGGAGAGTACGAGCAGTACTTC CASSPLAGEYEQYF TRBV7-6 14 TRBJ2-7 - TRBD2